One and the same sample provided the 17 T cell receptor beta chains below, sequenced in a study of sequential checkpoint blockade in melanoma. Clones were sequenced by immunoSEQ multiplex PCR, and TCRdb holds only the in-frame ones, with some missing. The sample lists around 20,000 clones; 65% to 90% were seen once. Treatment meaning: randomized to nivolumab then ipilimumab (arm A) or the reverse (arm B). The material was CD8+ T cells sorted from blood (inferred from file names), obtained from a patient given nivolumab and ipilimumab in sequence. The source is a human donor with melanoma.

The V call is TRBV19, the J call TRBJ2-5, with 8 bases aligning to TRBD1. Germline CDR1 is LNHDA and CDR2 is SQIVND (reference sequence). Trimming at V came to 7 bases and at J to 5 bases, leaving 12 bases not matched to a gene. The CDR3 loop spans 15 amino acids. CDR3 nucleotides: TGTGCCAGTACCCTGAGCACAGGGGGTAGGGAGACCCAGTACTTC. As protein: CASTLSTGGRETQYF.

This clone has a handful of counts. V gene TRBV9 combines with J gene TRBJ2-7, with TRBD1 as a possible D gene (5 bases). CDR1 is SGDLS, CDR2 YYNGEE, per germline. V shed 0 bases and J shed 5 bases, with 12 bases lying between them. CDR3 length equals 14 residues. CDR3 sequence: CASSVGGRAHEQYF. Here the CDR3 DNA reads TGTGCCAGCAGCGTAGGTGGCAGGGCCCACGAGCAGTACTTC. The full variable domain, its missing parts supplied by reference TRBV9 and TRBJ2-7, is DSGVTQTPKHLITATGQRVTLRCSPRSGDLSVYWYQQSLDQGLQFLIQYYNGEERAKGNILERFSAQQFPDLHSELNLSSLELGDSALYFCASSVGGRAHEQYFGPGTRLTVT.

J is TRBJ2-5 and V is TRBV27, with 7 nucleotides matching TRBD1. In germline, CDR1 is MNHEY, CDR2 SMNVEV (reference sequence). V lost 0 bases, J lost 11 bases, and 9 bases stayed unmatched. The CDR3 has 14 residues. CDR3 protein: CASSLSQGVREQYF. As DNA, the CDR3 is TGTGCCAGCAGTTTATCCCAGGGGGTAAGGGAGCAGTACTTC.

V usage is TRBV4-2 and J usage is TRBJ2-7, with a possible D match to TRBD2 (7 bases). Germline CDR1 reads LGHNA; CDR2 reads YNFKEQ. The CDR3 is made up of 16 amino acids. The V and J ends lost 0 bases and 7 bases respectively, with 19 bases between them. The CDR3 loop reads CASSQDGGEQGWEQYF. CDR3 sequence (DNA): TGTGCCAGCAGCCAAGATGGGGGGGAACAGGGATGGGAGCAGTACTTC.

The genes are TRBV7-2 and TRBJ1-4, with D possibly TRBD1 on 5 matching bases. This CDR3 spans 15 amino acids. The V and J ends lost 3 bases and 4 bases respectively, with 12 bases between them. The germline gives CDR1 SGHTA, CDR2 FQGNSA. The CDR3 region is CASSFNGRGNEKLFF. The CDR3 DNA is TGTGCCAGCAGCTTCAATGGGAGGGGTAATGAAAAACTGTTTTTT.

This chain links TRBV6-1 with TRBJ2-7, with 8 bases identical to TRBD1. Germline assignment: CDR1 MNHNS and CDR2 SASEGT. Trimming at V came to 6 bases and at J to 2 bases, leaving 9 bases not matched to a gene. The length of the CDR3 is 15 residues. CDR3 region: CASRDIQGVPYEQYF. The DNA of the CDR3 is TGTGCCAGCAGGGATATACAGGGGGTCCCCTACGAGCAGTACTTC.

The chain is built from TRBV4-3 and TRBJ1-2, with 9 nucleotides matching TRBD1. The V gene's germline CDR1 is LGHNA and CDR2 YSLEER. Trimming removed 4 bases from V and 4 bases from J; junction bases left unmatched: 7. There are 15 residues in the CDR3. CDR3 protein: CASSPRKGQGYGYTF. CDR3 DNA: TGCGCCAGCAGCCCAAGGAAGGGACAGGGCTATGGCTACACCTTC.

The V call is TRBV29-1, the J call TRBJ2-7; 10 bases fit TRBD2. CDR1 and CDR2 (germline): SQVTM, ANQGSEA. The CDR3 covers 10 residues. With V trimmed by 6 bases and J by 9 bases, 2 bases remained unmatched. CDR3 region: CSVLAGLQYF. The DNA of the CDR3 is TGCAGCGTACTAGCGGGATTGCAGTACTTC.

The rearrangement uses TRBV27 and TRBJ2-7; 7 bases are a match to TRBD1. The CDR3 has 16 residues. Germline CDR1 and CDR2: MNHEY and SMNVEV (reference sequence). V lost 2 bases to trimming and J lost 0 bases; unmatched junction nucleotides: 7. This chain's CDR3 is CASSLQTGAPSYEQYF. The CDR3 nucleotides are TGTGCCAGCAGTTTACAAACAGGGGCCCCCTCCTACGAGCAGTACTTC.

The rearrangement joins TRBV7-6 to TRBJ2-7; 9 bases are shared with TRBD2. The CDR3 totals 13 residues. V trimming: 5 bases; J trimming: 5 bases; junction bases outside the gene matches: 4. CDR1 is SGHVS, CDR2 FNYEAQ, per germline. CDR3 residues: CASSLGTSHEQYF. In DNA, the CDR3 is TGTGCCAGCAGCCTAGGGACTAGCCACGAGCAGTACTTC.

This rearrangement joins TRBV19 to TRBJ2-6; 8 nucleotides match TRBD1. The CDR3 totals 15 residues. J lost 4 bases, V lost 7 bases, and 6 bases had no gene match. The germline gives CDR1 LNHDA, CDR2 SQIVND (reference sequence). The CDR3 protein is CASTPDRAGANVLTF. The CDR3 bases are TGTGCCAGTACCCCGGACAGGGCCGGGGCCAACGTCCTGACTTTC.

This chain uses TRBV6-1 with TRBJ2-2, with D unclear. Germline values: CDR1 MNHNS, CDR2 SASEGT. V dropped 4 bases and J dropped 0 bases, with 3 bases sitting between them. The CDR3 is made up of 13 amino acids. The CDR3 here is CASSVTNTGELFF. CDR3 bases: TGTGCCAGCAGTGTTACGAACACCGGGGAGCTGTTTTTT.

V usage is TRBV19 and J usage is TRBJ1-5; D call uncertain. The V gene's germline CDR1 is LNHDA and CDR2 SQIVND (reference sequence). This CDR3 has 12 residues. Deletions cut 9 bases from V and 5 bases from J, with 11 bases between. Written as DNA, the CDR3 is TGTGCCAGCTCCCCGGGAGATCAGCCCCAGCATTTT. Encoded protein: CASSPGDQPQHF.

V usage is TRBV7-8 and J usage is TRBJ2-7; 10 positions match TRBD2. CDR3 length: 15 amino acids. Trimming cost V 3 bases and J 2 bases; bases outside gene matches: 4. Germline values: CDR1 SGHVS, CDR2 FQNEAQ. The CDR3 bases are TGTGCCAGCAGCTTCTCTAGCGGGAGTACCTACGAGCAGTACTTC. This sequence encodes CASSFSSGSTYEQYF.

The chain links TRBV20-1 to TRBJ1-1, with D unclear. Trimming cost V 6 bases and J 3 bases, with 5 bases left between them. The germline V gene encodes CDR1 DFQATT and CDR2 SNEGSKA (reference sequence). The CDR3 has 10 amino acids. The CDR3 here is CSAQYTEAFF. The CDR3 DNA follows: TGCAGTGCCCAGTACACTGAAGCTTTCTTT.

This clone was seen a handful of times. The chain is built from TRBV19 and TRBJ2-5; TRBD1 is a possible D gene (5 bases). V lost 0 bases and J 12 bases, leaving 14 bases between the germline ends. This CDR3 region has 13 residues. Germline V lookup: CDR1 LNHDA, CDR2 SQIVND (reference sequence). DNA of the CDR3: TGTGCCAGTAGTATAGATCCCGGACAAGCCGAGTACTTC. Protein sequence: CASSIDPGQAEYF.

This clone is deemed medium-sized. J is TRBJ1-2 and V is TRBV7-9; 9 bases are a match to TRBD1. V dropped 4 bases and J dropped 1; count of bases not matched to a gene: 13. The CDR3 consists of 18 residues. Germline V lookup: CDR1 SEHNR, CDR2 FQNEAQ (reference sequence). CDR3 residues: CASSSPHPRQGVNYGYTF. The CDR3 nucleotides are TGTGCCAGCAGCTCACCCCATCCCCGACAGGGGGTTAACTATGGCTACACCTTC.